This T cell receptor beta chain was recovered during a study of shared clonotypes between healthy human individuals. V was pared by 6 bases and J by 3 bases, with 5 bases of the junction left unmatched. Germline values: CDR1 MNHEY, CDR2 SMNVEV (reference sequence). The CDR3 length is 15 residues. TCRdb keeps only in-frame clones here, not all; method: immunoSEQ multiplex PCR. The sample lists about 2.3 million clones, under 95% occurring once. The sample comprised naive CD4+ T cells from PBMCs. Subset meaning: CD45RA+ positively selected. The receptor was isolated from a man in his late teens or twenties in good health. Some clones in this sample may be carry-over from other donors' samples. This chain connects TRBV27 to TRBJ2-2, with 9 nucleotides matching TRBD1. CDR3 coding DNA: TGTGCCAGCAGGACGGGACAGGGTGACACCGGGGAGCTGTTTTTT. This sequence encodes CASRTGQGDTGELFF.